These 26 T cell receptor beta chains were all obtained from the same sample, sequenced in a study of T cells in Graves' hyperthyroidism and ophthalmopathy. Researchers took RNA transcripts and amplified the TCR beta CDR3 regions from them. HTBI primers were employed in a first-round RT-PCR of the TCR CDR3. TCRdb analysed the multiplex PCR reads with MiXCR anew, one entry per CDR3 protein. The table records about 760,000 distinct CDR3 sequences, about a third of them present only once. Sequencing used blood. Receptors originate from a woman aged 40-49 years with Graves' hyperthyroidism.

In this sample, this clonotype turned up many times. This rearrangement joins TRBV7-9 to TRBJ1-2; D gene unclear. The CDR3 loop spans 15 amino acids. V dropped 2 bases and J dropped 0 bases, with 10 bases sitting between them. The germline gives CDR1 SEHNR, CDR2 FQNEAQ (reference sequence). In nucleotides, the CDR3 is TGTGCCAGCAGCTTAATTAACCTAGCTAACTATGGCTACACCTTC. Protein sequence: CASSLINLANYGYTF.

The chain combines TRBV7-9 with TRBJ2-6; D is unresolved. The ends were cut back, 6 bases at V and 0 bases at J, with 21 bases in the middle. Germline V gene sequence: CDR1 SEHNR, CDR2 FQNEAQ (reference sequence). The length of the CDR3 is 19 residues. The CDR3 sequence: CASRSRTGDLSSGANVLTF. The DNA of the CDR3 is TGTGCCAGCAGATCCCGGACGGGCGACTTAAGCTCTGGGGCCAACGTCCTGACTTTC.

This clonotype was found many times. The CDR3 region is CASSFGQYSNQPQHF. The CDR3 DNA follows: TGTGCCAGCAGCTTCGGACAGTATAGCAATCAGCCCCAGCATTTT. The chain combines TRBV13 with TRBJ1-5, with D possibly being TRBD1 (6 bases). CDR3 size: 15 residues. Germline lookup yields CDR1 PRHDT and CDR2 FYEKMQ (reference sequence). The V gene lost 3 bases and the J gene lost 0 bases, with 9 bases spanning the gap.

V gene TRBV28 combines with J gene TRBJ2-7; 10 bases are shared with TRBD2. V was pared by 4 bases and J by 6 bases, with 3 bases of the junction left unmatched. The CDR3 is made up of 13 amino acids. Germline-derived CDR1 and CDR2 are MDHEN and SYDVKM. The CDR3 spells CASSWPSGGEQYF. In DNA, the CDR3 is TGTGCCAGCAGTTGGCCTAGCGGGGGCGAGCAGTACTTC. The full variable domain, completed using reference TRBV28 and TRBJ2-7, is DVKVTQSSRYLVKRTGEKVFLECVQDMDHENMFWYRQDPGLGLRLIYFSYDVKMKEKGDIPEGYSVSREKKERFSLILESASTNQTSMYLCASSWPSGGEQYFGPGTRLTVT.

The V and J genes are TRBV6-6 and TRBJ2-7; 8 nucleotides line up with TRBD1. The germline V gene encodes CDR1 MNHNY and CDR2 SVGAGI (reference sequence). The junction had 7 bases not matched to a gene; V was cut back by 5 bases and J by 4 bases. This CDR3 is built from 14 residues. The CDR3 DNA reads as TGTGCCAGCAGTCCGCGGACAGGGCATTACGAGCAGTACTTC. Translation gives CASSPRTGHYEQYF.

This clonotype was observed a few times. A much more abundant neighbour one base away suggests this may be a read error. The chain has TRBV5-8 and TRBJ1-1; D is ambiguous. Per the germline V gene, CDR1 is SGHTS and CDR2 is YDEGEE. V gave up 2 bases and J gave up 4 bases, with 3 bases separating them. This CDR3 comprises 11 residues. DNA of the CDR3: TGTGCCAGCAGCTTCTTCACTGAAGCTTTCTTT. Its protein is CASSFFTEAFF.

At least ten counts were recorded for this clonotype. The chain is built from TRBV7-9 and TRBJ2-2; D unclear. The CDR3 has 12 amino acids. CDR1 and CDR2 from the germline V gene are SEHNR and FQNEAQ (reference sequence). DNA of the CDR3: TGTGTACCGCGCGCGGCCACCGGGGAGCTGTTTTTT. Protein: CVPRAATGELFF.

This clonotype has at least ten counts. The chain is built from TRBV4-1 and TRBJ1-6; D gene ambiguous. This CDR3 region has 16 residues. CDR1 MGHRA and CDR2 YSYEKL come from the germline V gene. The V and J ends lost 1 base and 5 bases respectively, with 12 bases between them. The CDR3 loop reads CASSQVSGSDNSPLHF. Here the CDR3 DNA reads TGCGCCAGCAGCCAAGTCTCGGGGTCAGATAATTCACCCCTCCACTTT.

At least ten counts were recorded for this clonotype. The chain joins TRBV10-1 to TRBJ1-4; no clear D. Germline V gives CDR1 WNHNN, CDR2 SYGVQD (reference sequence). The CDR3 is 9 amino acids. V lost 9 bases and J 8 bases, leaving 4 bases between the germline ends. Here the CDR3 reads CARMEKLFF. CDR3 sequence (DNA): TGCGCCAGGATGGAAAAACTGTTTTTT.

The V and J genes are TRBV7-2 and TRBJ2-7; possible D gene TRBD1, 6 bases. Trimming took off 6 bases at V and 5 bases at J, with 8 bases between the two ends. The CDR3 consists of 11 residues. Germline V gene sequence: CDR1 SGHTA, CDR2 FQGNSA. The CDR3 nucleotides read TGTGCCAGCAGACAGGGTGACGAGCAGTACTTC. It specifies CASRQGDEQYF.

The chain carries TRBV7-2 and TRBJ1-2; D ambiguous. CDR1 is SGHTA and CDR2 is FQGNSA in the germline V gene. The ends were cut back, 2 bases at V and 5 bases at J, with 12 bases in the middle. The CDR3 loop spans 14 amino acids. The CDR3 DNA follows: TGTGCCAGCAGCTTAAAGGAGGACCTTTATGGCTACACCTTC. Amino acids: CASSLKEDLYGYTF.

This clonotype was detected many times. This chain joins TRBV12-3 or TRBV12-4 and TRBJ1-1; D is ambiguous. There are 13 residues in the CDR3. Trimming removed 9 bases at V and 0 bases at J, with 11 bases between. The CDR3 sequence is CASSFTVNTEAFF. The CDR3 DNA follows: TGTGCCAGTAGCTTTACTGTGAACACTGAAGCTTTCTTT.

As for this clonotype: This may be a read error: a much more frequent sequence differs by one nucleotide. The chain recombines TRBV7-2 with TRBJ2-7; 7 bases map to TRBD1. The CDR3 totals 15 residues. The germline V gene encodes CDR1 SGHTA and CDR2 FQGNSA. Trimming cost V 2 bases and J 3 bases; bases outside gene matches: 7. The CDR3 DNA reads as TGTGCCAGCAGCTTATCCGGACAGGCGAGCTACGAGCAGTACTTC. It specifies CASSLSGQASYEQYF.

This chain uses TRBV19 with TRBJ1-2; TRBD1 might be the D (5 bases). The V gene's germline CDR1 is LNHDA and CDR2 SQIVND (reference sequence). The V and J ends lost 7 bases and 3 bases respectively, with 18 bases between them. The CDR3 covers 15 residues. CDR3: CASKGEAGFDYGYTF. CDR3 coding DNA: TGTGCCAGTAAAGGGGAGGCAGGGTTTGACTATGGCTACACCTTC.

The rearrangement links TRBV11-2 to TRBJ1-4; 9 bases match TRBD1. Per germline, CDR1 SGHAT and CDR2 FQNNGV. The CDR3 length is 14 residues. V trimming: 3 bases; J trimming: 10 bases; junction bases outside the gene matches: 6. The CDR3: CASSFRQGVGKLFF. DNA for the CDR3: TGTGCCAGCAGCTTCAGACAGGGGGTCGGAAAACTGTTTTTT.

This sequence joins TRBV18 and TRBJ2-5; 8 positions match TRBD1. CDR1 KGHSH and CDR2 LQKENI come from the germline V gene. This CDR3 is built from 14 residues. The junction had 3 bases not matched to a gene; V was cut back by 2 bases and J by 4 bases. The CDR3 protein is CASSPVDRGETQYF. CDR3 coding DNA: TGTGCCAGCTCACCAGTCGACAGGGGAGAGACCCAGTACTTC.

The rearrangement links TRBV5-1 to TRBJ2-7, with 7 bases lining up with TRBD1. The V segment lost 4 bases and the J segment 4 bases; nucleotides outside the gene matches: 11. The CDR3 covers 15 residues. Germline values: CDR1 SGHRS, CDR2 YFSETQ. The CDR3 bases are TGCGCCAGCAGCCTAAGACAGGGTGTCGAGTACGAGCAGTACTTC. Protein sequence: CASSLRQGVEYEQYF.

This clonotype was seen repeatedly, ten times or more. V usage is TRBV20-1 and J usage is TRBJ1-1; D perhaps matches TRBD1 (6 bases). V was cut by 6 bases and J by 14 bases, with 19 bases left in between. This CDR3 region has 11 residues. Germline CDR1 DFQATT, CDR2 SNEGSKA (reference sequence). CDR3: CSANPGQGWFF. The CDR3 DNA reads TGCAGTGCGAACCCGGGACAAGGGTGGTTCTTT.

This clonotype showed up just a few times. The chain recombines TRBV6-2 or TRBV6-3 with TRBJ2-5, with TRBD1 matching over 8 bases. The CDR3 totals 17 residues. Germline V gene data show CDR1 as MNHEY and CDR2 as SVGEGT. Trimming cost V 0 bases and J 2 bases; bases outside gene matches: 8. The CDR3 DNA sequence: TGTGCCAGCAGTTACTCGGCCCTAGGGACAGGACAAGAGACCCAGTACTTC. This sequence encodes CASSYSALGTGQETQYF.

The gene calls are TRBV11-2 and TRBJ1-3; tentative D call: TRBD1 (5 bases). CDR3 length: 17 residues. Germline V lookup: CDR1 SGHAT, CDR2 FQNNGV. V lost 5 bases and J 0 bases, leaving 17 bases between the germline ends. The CDR3 here is CASSTPGGVSSGNTIYF. Written as DNA, the CDR3 is TGTGCCAGCAGCACCCCGGGGGGGGTGAGCTCTGGAAACACCATATATTTT.

This clonotype appeared a few times. The chain links TRBV12-3 or TRBV12-4 to TRBJ2-7; 16 bases are a match to TRBD2. V lost 5 bases and J lost 7; bases outside the gene matches: 2. CDR3 length: 14 amino acids. The CDR3 DNA sequence: TGTGCCAGCAGTAGGGGACTAGCGGGAGGGGAGCAGTACTTC. It encodes CASSRGLAGGEQYF.

This clonotype occurred many times. The rearrangement joins TRBV7-2 to TRBJ2-7; 12 nucleotides match TRBD2. J gave up 6 bases and V 2 bases, and 14 bases lay outside the gene matches. The CDR3 is made up of 18 amino acids. CDR1 and CDR2 from the germline V gene are SGHTA and FQGNSA. The CDR3 loop is CASSLFPPRLAGVIEQYF. The DNA of the CDR3 is TGTGCCAGCAGCTTATTCCCGCCAAGACTAGCGGGAGTTATCGAGCAGTACTTC.

V and J are TRBV19 and TRBJ2-7, with a tentative D call TRBD1 (5 bases). CDR3 size: 15 residues. V gave up 3 bases and J gave up 8 bases, with 20 bases separating them. Germline V gene data show CDR1 as LNHDA and CDR2 as SQIVND (reference sequence). CDR3 nucleotides: TGTGCCAGTAGTATTTCAGGGTCTGATCAGCCCCAGCAGTACTTC. This encodes CASSISGSDQPQQYF.

In its sample, this clonotype was seen a few times. Germline is not matched at one junction end, which may reflect a read error. V usage is TRBV12-3 or TRBV12-4 and J usage is TRBJ2-6; 8 bases map to TRBD1. This CDR3 has 16 amino acids. The CDR3 sequence: CASRLAGGFGANVLIF. The CDR3 coding sequence is TGTGCCAGCAGACTCGCAGGGGGCTTTGGGGCCAACGTCCTGATTTTC.

Concerning this clonotype itself: An end of the junction differs from the germline gene, which may be a read error. The V gene is TRBV3-1, the J gene TRBJ2-5, with D maybe TRBD1 (6 bases). The CDR3 loop spans 9 amino acids. Germline V lookup: CDR1 LGHDT, CDR2 YNNKEL (reference sequence). In nucleotides, the CDR3 is TGTGCCAGCAGCCGGAACAGGGACTTC. This codes for CASSRNRDF.

Remarks on this clonotype: A much bigger clone sits one base away, suggesting this may be a read error. In nucleotides, the CDR3 is TGTGCCATCAGTTTTAGCACAGCGTACTTC. This encodes CAISFSTAYF. The genes are TRBV10-3 and TRBJ2-7; no clear D gene. V was trimmed by 5 bases and J by 12 bases, leaving 11 bases between them. The CDR3 has 10 amino acids. Germline V gene data show CDR1 as ENHRY and CDR2 as SYGVKD.